This T cell receptor (beta chain) is drawn from a study of control samples from healthy donors and cancer patients. Unmatched junction bases numbered 4, after V lost 6 bases and J lost 4 bases. Germline V CDR1 and CDR2: LGHNA, YSLEER. The CDR3 is made up of 15 amino acids. Only in-frame clones appear in the TCRdb table, and some are missing; sequencing was by immunoSEQ multiplex PCR. The data contain some 65,000 clones, about four fifths of them singletons. The chain links TRBV4-3 to TRBJ2-2, with 11 bases aligning to TRBD2. The receptor comes from a woman aged 50 to 65 with lung cancer. Sequencing input: PBMCs. The DNA of the CDR3 is TGCGCCAGCAGTTTTAGCGGGGGGGCCACCGGGGAGCTGTTTTTT. Amino acids: CASSFSGGATGELFF.